The 30 T cell receptor beta chains listed next were all sequenced from one sample in a study of T-cell memory formation after mild COVID-19. MiXCR, applied by TCRdb to the 5' RACE reads, yields one record per CDR3 protein. Seen here are around 340,000 distinct CDR3 sequences, roughly an eighth observed once, and the top ten hold around a fifth. Sample: PBMCs or a T cell subset sorted from them (not recorded which). The receptors originated from a man aged 18 to 30 who had mild COVID-19 (a few samples of this study predate the infection). Cell type and time point are not known.

V is TRBV9 and J is TRBJ2-1; D is unresolved. V lost 0 bases and J lost 6, with 13 bases in between. Germline V gives CDR1 SGDLS, CDR2 YYNGEE. This CDR3 spans 15 amino acids. The CDR3 loop reads CASSVVDSSGNEQFF. In DNA form, the CDR3 reads TGTGCCAGCAGCGTAGTTGACTCATCAGGCAATGAGCAGTTCTTC. Full variable domain (rest looked up from reference TRBV9 and TRBJ2-1): DSGVTQTPKHLITATGQRVTLRCSPRSGDLSVYWYQQSLDQGLQFLIQYYNGEERAKGNILERFSAQQFPDLHSELNLSSLELGDSALYFCASSVVDSSGNEQFFGPGTRLTVL.

The chain links TRBV7-6 to TRBJ2-5; 9 nucleotides line up with TRBD1. Germline V gene data show CDR1 as SGHVS and CDR2 as FNYEAQ. This CDR3 is 15 amino acids long. V lost 6 bases to trimming and J lost 5 bases; unmatched junction nucleotides: 10. The CDR3 bases are TGTGCCAGCAGTCCCCCGGGACAGGGTTGGGAGACCCAGTACTTC. This codes for CASSPPGQGWETQYF.

This clonotype was observed a few times. This chain links TRBV6-5 with TRBJ1-5, with D hard to call. The CDR3 consists of 15 residues. Germline CDR1 reads MNHEY; CDR2 reads SVGAGI. Trimming cost V 0 bases and J 3 bases, with 9 bases left between them. CDR3 DNA sequence: TGTGCCAGCAGTTACTCTTGGGTGGCCAATCAGCCCCAGCATTTT. This gives the protein CASSYSWVANQPQHF.

The CDR3 region has the DNA TGTGCCAGCAGTTTCGGCATGACGGGAAGGGGCACAGATACGCAGTATTTT. It specifies CASSFGMTGRGTDTQYF. This chain joins TRBV12-3 or TRBV12-4 and TRBJ2-3; the D gene is possibly TRBD2 (5 bases). V was trimmed by 3 bases and J by 1 base, leaving 17 bases between them. This CDR3 contains 17 residues.

The chain recombines TRBV7-8 with TRBJ2-1, with 9 bases matching TRBD1. The J segment lost 5 bases and the V segment lost 5 bases, leaving 7 bases of the junction unmatched. CDR1 and CDR2 (germline): SGHVS, FQNEAQ. The CDR3 loop spans 15 amino acids. DNA of the CDR3: TGTGCCAGCAGCCACAGGGACAGGGCGAACAATGAGCAGTTCTTC. Amino acids: CASSHRDRANNEQFF.

Ten or more counts support this clonotype. The V and J genes are TRBV7-8 and TRBJ2-3; TRBD2 might be the D (5 bases). Trimming left V 2 bases short and J 3 bases short, with 9 bases between. The CDR3 contains 14 residues. Germline-derived CDR1 and CDR2 are SGHVS and FQNEAQ. CDR3 nucleotide sequence: TGTGCCAGCAGCTTAACTAGTTATACAGATACGCAGTATTTT. Translation: CASSLTSYTDTQYF.

This clonotype was seen a few times. The V and J genes are TRBV4-1 and TRBJ2-5; D may be TRBD2 (5 bases). CDR1 MGHRA and CDR2 YSYEKL come from the germline V gene. Trimming left V 4 bases short and J 5 bases short, with 14 bases between. CDR3 size: 14 residues. The CDR3 bases are TGCGCCAGCAGCCCCTTCGGGGTCGGGGAGACCCAGTACTTC. This encodes CASSPFGVGETQYF.

This clonotype was picked up a small number of times. The V and J genes are TRBV6-5 and TRBJ2-7; a weak D match, TRBD2 (6 bases). The CDR3 totals 15 residues. The V end lost 10 bases, the J end lost 2 bases, and 21 bases lay between the germline ends. Germline V gene sequence: CDR1 MNHEY, CDR2 SVGAGI. The CDR3 reads CANTTPRDFTYEQYF. The CDR3 coding sequence is TGTGCCAACACGACACCCAGGGACTTTACCTACGAGCAGTACTTC.

The gene calls are TRBV20-1 and TRBJ1-2; D is perhaps TRBD1 (5 bases). Germline assignment: CDR1 DFQATT and CDR2 SNEGSKA (reference sequence). The CDR3 runs to 15 residues. Deletions cut 4 bases from V and 7 bases from J, with 22 bases between. The CDR3 protein is CSANDLRAADAGYTF. CDR3 DNA sequence: TGCAGTGCTAACGACCTCAGGGCAGCCGATGCTGGCTACACCTTC.

This clonotype has more than one count but fewer than ten. The rearrangement links TRBV15 to TRBJ2-3; TRBD1 agrees at 9 bases. With 0 bases clipped from V and 4 bases from J, the junction kept 8 bases outside the gene matches. The CDR3 spans 17 residues. The germline CDR1 and CDR2 sequences are LNHNV and YYDKDF (reference sequence). CDR3 loop: CATSRDPGTGRADTQYF. As DNA, the CDR3 is TGTGCCACCAGCAGAGATCCCGGGACAGGGCGCGCAGATACGCAGTATTTT.

V and J are TRBV4-2 and TRBJ2-1, with 9 bases that match TRBD1. CDR1 and CDR2 from the germline V gene are LGHNA and YNFKEQ. Trimming took 2 bases from V and 4 from J; bases not matched to a gene: 9. The CDR3 spans 17 residues. DNA for the CDR3: TGTGCCAGCAGCCAACAGGACCTCGGGACAGGGTACAATGAGCAGTTCTTC. Its translation is CASSQQDLGTGYNEQFF.

The V call is TRBV20-1, the J call TRBJ2-1; 8 nucleotides agree with TRBD2. Germline CDR1 and CDR2: DFQATT and SNEGSKA (reference sequence). V trimming: 0 bases; J trimming: 8 bases; junction bases outside the gene matches: 6. The CDR3 is made up of 14 amino acids. The CDR3: CSARDGRGADEQFF. The DNA for the CDR3 is TGCAGTGCTAGAGATGGGCGGGGGGCCGATGAGCAGTTCTTC.

This clonotype was counted a few times. The V and J genes are TRBV23-1 and TRBJ1-5, with D unclear. TRBV23-1 is sorted into the ORF group, with uncertain function. V dropped 11 bases and J dropped 0 bases, with 5 bases sitting between them. The CDR3 spans 11 residues. CDR3 protein: CAGYSNQPQHF. As DNA, the CDR3 is TGCGCCGGTTATAGCAATCAGCCCCAGCATTTT.

The J gene is TRBJ2-2, the V gene TRBV5-1, with 8 bases identical to TRBD2. Germline V gene sequence: CDR1 SGHRS, CDR2 YFSETQ. The CDR3 contains 16 residues. J lost 5 bases, V lost 1 base, and 7 bases had no gene match. CDR3 coding DNA: TGCGCCAGCAGCTTGTACGGGGGGGCCCAAACCGGGGAGCTGTTTTTT. This gives the protein CASSLYGGAQTGELFF.

This sequence joins TRBV6-2 or TRBV6-3 and TRBJ1-5; TRBD1 might be the D (5 bases). Germline V gene sequence: CDR1 MNHEY, CDR2 SVGEGT. The CDR3 has 18 amino acids. Trimming shortened V by 3 bases and J by 6 bases, and 24 bases separated the two germline ends. CDR3 protein: CASSYEGLLGGGFQPQHF. The CDR3 DNA is TGTGCCAGCAGTTATGAAGGTTTACTCGGCGGGGGGTTTCAGCCCCAGCATTTT.

The chain uses TRBV12-3 or TRBV12-4 and TRBJ2-7; 7 bases fit TRBD1. The trim removed 4 bases at V and 2 bases at J, leaving 5 bases unmatched. The CDR3 is made up of 14 amino acids. This chain's CDR3 is CASSWGQSPYEQYF. DNA of the CDR3: TGTGCCAGCAGTTGGGGACAGAGTCCCTACGAGCAGTACTTC.

This clonotype has a handful of counts. V gene TRBV6-5 combines with J gene TRBJ2-1, with 8 nucleotides matching TRBD2. J gave up 9 bases and V 2 bases, and 9 bases lay outside the gene matches. Germline CDR1 is MNHEY and CDR2 is SVGAGI. The CDR3 extends over 15 amino acids. The DNA of the CDR3 is TGTGCCAGCAGTTACCGGGGGGGGCTTATTGGTGAGCAGTTCTTC. Translated: CASSYRGGLIGEQFF.

The sample holds a few counts of this clonotype. The chain carries TRBV12-3 or TRBV12-4 and TRBJ1-2, with 9 bases that match TRBD1. Trimming took 6 bases from V and 3 from J; bases not matched to a gene: 5. The CDR3 consists of 14 residues. CDR3 sequence: CASRGTGLHYGYTF. The CDR3 region has the DNA TGTGCCAGCAGAGGGACAGGGTTGCACTATGGCTACACCTTC.

This clonotype was observed a few times. The rearrangement joins TRBV4-3 to TRBJ1-6; D remains unclear. This CDR3 region has 14 residues. The germline V gene encodes CDR1 LGHNA and CDR2 YSLEER. The V end was cut by 0 bases, the J end by 10 bases, with 10 bases between. The CDR3: CASSQDFRSSPLHF. The CDR3 nucleotides read TGCGCCAGCAGCCAAGATTTCCGATCCTCACCCCTCCACTTT.

This clonotype was seen many times. V is TRBV20-1 and J is TRBJ2-5; D ambiguous. The CDR3 is 12 residues long. Germline CDR1 is DFQATT and CDR2 is SNEGSKA (reference sequence). V was pared by 5 bases and J by 4 bases, with 11 bases between. The CDR3 loop reads CSAPLVSETQYF. CDR3 bases: TGCAGTGCTCCCCTCGTTTCAGAGACCCAGTACTTC.

The gene calls are TRBV30 and TRBJ1-1; a possible D gene is TRBD1 (5 bases). This CDR3 has 12 amino acids. The germline V gene has CDR1 GTSNPN and CDR2 SVGIG (reference sequence). V dropped 5 bases and J dropped 2 bases, with 9 bases sitting between them. CDR3 protein: CAWETVNTEAFF. For the CDR3, the DNA is TGTGCCTGGGAGACAGTAAACACTGAAGCTTTCTTT.

The table lists this clonotype with a count of one. This rearrangement joins TRBV12-3 or TRBV12-4 to TRBJ2-1, with D possibly matching TRBD2 (6 bases). V was pared by 6 bases and J by 7 bases, with 16 bases between. The CDR3 length is 14 residues. The CDR3 region is CASRLGGTGNEQFF. CDR3 DNA: TGTGCCAGCAGACTAGGAGGGACGGGAAATGAGCAGTTCTTC.

The chain uses TRBV5-1 and TRBJ2-5; the match to TRBD2 covers 14 bases. The CDR3 has 16 amino acids. V shed 4 bases, J shed 4 bases, and the junction held 6 bases outside the gene matches. Germline CDR1 reads SGHRS; CDR2 reads YFSETQ. In DNA, the CDR3 is TGCGCCAGCAGCCTAGGGACTAGCGGGGGACTAGAGACCCAGTACTTC. Its translation: CASSLGTSGGLETQYF.

This chain links TRBV5-1 with TRBJ2-7, with D possibly TRBD1 on 6 matching bases. V was pared by 0 bases and J by 5 bases, with 15 bases between. This CDR3 is 15 amino acids long. The germline V gene has CDR1 SGHRS and CDR2 YFSETQ. DNA of the CDR3: TGCGCCAGCAGCTTGGTGGAGACAGGTACCGACGAGCAGTACTTC. Amino acids: CASSLVETGTDEQYF.

A remark on this clonotype: The junction departs from the called germline gene at one end, perhaps through a read error. The chain joins TRBV20-1 to TRBJ1-1; D ambiguous. This CDR3 has 13 amino acids. CDR1 and CDR2 (germline): DFQATT, SNEGSKA (reference sequence). The chain's CDR3 is CTATSIGRTEAFF. DNA of the CDR3: TGCACTGCTACCAGTATCGGGCGGACTGAAGCTTTCTTT.

The chain joins TRBV7-8 to TRBJ2-5, with 14 bases identical to TRBD2. Trimming took 4 bases from V and 0 from J; bases not matched to a gene: 7. There are 18 residues in the CDR3. Germline V gene data show CDR1 as SGHVS and CDR2 as FQNEAQ. In DNA, the CDR3 is TGTGCCAGCAGCTACGGACTAGCGGGGGGTCCGTACCAAGAGACCCAGTACTTC. Protein: CASSYGLAGGPYQETQYF.

This clonotype was recorded a few times. The chain has TRBV10-3 and TRBJ2-1, with 15 positions matching TRBD2. The CDR3 loop spans 17 amino acids. From germline, CDR1 is ENHRY and CDR2 SYGVKD. The V segment lost 2 bases and the J segment 6 bases; nucleotides outside the gene matches: 5. The CDR3 here is CAISEGLAGGSLNEQFF. CDR3 DNA: TGTGCCATCAGTGAGGGACTAGCGGGGGGGTCCCTCAATGAGCAGTTCTTC.

The sample holds many counts of this clonotype. This rearrangement joins TRBV7-8 to TRBJ1-6; unclear D gene. The V and J ends lost 5 bases and 0 bases respectively, with 17 bases between them. Germline lookup yields CDR1 SGHVS and CDR2 FQNEAQ. This CDR3 comprises 18 residues. For the CDR3, the DNA is TGTGCCAGCAGCAATCCCATTACCGAGAGCTCCTATAATTCACCCCTCCACTTT. Its translation is CASSNPITESSYNSPLHF.

This clonotype was detected a few times. The rearrangement joins TRBV24-1 to TRBJ2-2; D unclear. V was trimmed by 3 bases and J by 2 bases, leaving 9 bases between them. This CDR3 has 15 amino acids. The V gene's germline CDR1 is KGHDR and CDR2 SFDVKD. CDR3 sequence: CATSDNRINTGELFF. CDR3 DNA: TGTGCCACCAGTGATAACAGAATTAACACCGGGGAGCTGTTTTTT.

The V and J genes are TRBV4-1 and TRBJ1-3; D ambiguous. The germline V gene encodes CDR1 MGHRA and CDR2 YSYEKL. The CDR3 consists of 15 residues. V dropped 2 bases and J dropped 0 bases, with 8 bases sitting between them. The CDR3, as DNA: TGCGCCAGCAGCCAAATCGGGCTCTCTGGAAACACCATATATTTT. This gives the protein CASSQIGLSGNTIYF.